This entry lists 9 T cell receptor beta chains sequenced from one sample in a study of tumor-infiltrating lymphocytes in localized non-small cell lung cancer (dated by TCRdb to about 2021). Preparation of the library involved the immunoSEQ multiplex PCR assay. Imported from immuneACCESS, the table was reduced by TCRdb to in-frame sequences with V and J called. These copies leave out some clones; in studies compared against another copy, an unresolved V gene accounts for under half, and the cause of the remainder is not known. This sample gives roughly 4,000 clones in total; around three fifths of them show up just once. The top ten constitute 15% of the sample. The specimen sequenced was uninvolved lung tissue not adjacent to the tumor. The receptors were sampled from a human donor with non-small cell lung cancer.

This CDR3 reads CASTRGQSFTDTQYF. CDR3 DNA sequence: TGTGCCAGCACCCGCGGACAGTCTTTCACAGATACGCAGTATTTT. This chain connects TRBV7-9 to TRBJ2-3; tentatively, D is TRBD1 (6 bases). There are 15 residues in the CDR3. Germline V lookup: CDR1 SEHNR, CDR2 FQNEAQ (reference sequence). V lost 7 bases and J lost 2, with 16 bases in between.

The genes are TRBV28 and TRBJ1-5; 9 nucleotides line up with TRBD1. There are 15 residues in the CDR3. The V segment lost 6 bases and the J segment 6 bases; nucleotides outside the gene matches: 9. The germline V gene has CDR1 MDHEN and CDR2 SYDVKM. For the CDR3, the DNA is TGTGCCAGCAGAAAACAGGGGGCGCAGATTCAGCCCCAGCATTTT. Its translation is CASRKQGAQIQPQHF.

The CDR3 DNA reads TGTGCCATCAGTGAGGTGGTAGAAGTTGGCTACACCTTC. This gives the protein CAISEVVEVGYTF. The rearrangement uses TRBV10-3 and TRBJ1-2; D gene ambiguous. The CDR3 totals 13 residues. Germline loops: CDR1 ENHRY, CDR2 SYGVKD. V was clipped by 2 bases and J by 7 bases, with 11 bases between them.

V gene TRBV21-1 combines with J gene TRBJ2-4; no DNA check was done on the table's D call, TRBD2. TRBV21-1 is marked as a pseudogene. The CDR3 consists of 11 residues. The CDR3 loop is CASSPPEGLDF. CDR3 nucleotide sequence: TGTGCCAGCAGCCCCCCGGAGGGGTTGGACTTC.

CDR3 DNA sequence: TGTGCCAGCAGCCTTCAGGGGGATCAGCCCCAGCATTTT. Encoded protein: CASSLQGDQPQHF. V gene TRBV14 combines with J gene TRBJ1-5; 7 bases are shared with TRBD1. The junction had 2 bases not matched to a gene; V was cut back by 4 bases and J by 5 bases. From germline, CDR1 is SGHDN and CDR2 FVKESK. The CDR3 covers 13 residues.

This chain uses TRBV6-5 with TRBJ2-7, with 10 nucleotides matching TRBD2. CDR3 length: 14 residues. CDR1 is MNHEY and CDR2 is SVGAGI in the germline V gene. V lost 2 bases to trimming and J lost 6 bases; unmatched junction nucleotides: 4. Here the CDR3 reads CASSYEAGGREQYF. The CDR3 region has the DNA TGTGCCAGCAGTTACGAAGCGGGGGGGCGCGAGCAGTACTTC.

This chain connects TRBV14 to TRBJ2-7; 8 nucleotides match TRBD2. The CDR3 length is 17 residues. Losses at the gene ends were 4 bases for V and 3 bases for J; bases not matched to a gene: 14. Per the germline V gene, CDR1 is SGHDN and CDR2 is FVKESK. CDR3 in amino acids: CASSRDRSRGAGYEQYF. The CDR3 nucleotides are TGTGCCAGCAGCCGAGATCGTTCGCGGGGGGCTGGCTACGAGCAGTACTTC.

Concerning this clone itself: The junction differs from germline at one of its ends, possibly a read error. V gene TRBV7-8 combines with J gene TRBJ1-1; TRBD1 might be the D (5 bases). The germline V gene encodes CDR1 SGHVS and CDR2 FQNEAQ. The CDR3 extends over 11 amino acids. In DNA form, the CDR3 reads TGTGCCAGCAGCTTAGCGGGACGTGCCCACTTT. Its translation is CASSLAGRAHF.

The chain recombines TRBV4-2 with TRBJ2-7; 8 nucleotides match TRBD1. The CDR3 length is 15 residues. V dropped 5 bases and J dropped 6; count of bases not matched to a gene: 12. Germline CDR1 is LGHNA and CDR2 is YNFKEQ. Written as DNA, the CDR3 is TGTGCCAGCAGCTTGGCTACGGGACAGGTAATCGAGCAGTACTTC. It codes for CASSLATGQVIEQYF.